This entry concerns a single TCR beta chain. Its antigen is currently unknown. An amount of RNA that ranged from about 0.45 to 1 ug was reverse transcribed with random hexamers. A multiplex approach, immunoSEQ multiplex PCR, amplified TCR beta CDR3 across 54 Vbeta and 13 Jbeta. TCRdb redid the calling of the immunoSEQ multiplex PCR reads with MiXCR, one entry per CDR3 protein. The table has 130,000 or so distinct CDR3 sequences, roughly 95% seen once; the top ten hold about 0.11%. The sample belongs to a study of CD8 T cells in Susac syndrome. This CDR3 spans 14 amino acids. Trimming took 6 bases from V and 4 from J, leaving 15 bases between them. Per the germline V gene, CDR1 is MGHDK and CDR2 is SYGVNS. Negative isolation yielded CD8+ and CD4+ T cells; FACS enriched TEMRA cells. Study results and caveats: It was acknowledged in the study that the number of individuals who were included in its TCR sequencing and HLA analysis was relatively small.

The receptor's source is a human donor with multiple sclerosis. Sequences were obtained from CD4+ T cells from PBMCs. The chain links TRBV25-1 to TRBJ2-5; perhaps TRBD2 as D (6 bases). The CDR3 spells CASRARGGVETQYF. CDR3 in DNA: TGTGCCAGCAGAGCAAGGGGAGGAGTAGAGACCCAGTACTTC.